The present T cell receptor beta chain was sequenced within a study of blood T cell repertoires in COVID-19. The repertoire was sequenced with immunoSEQ multiplex PCR; TCRdb's copy has only in-frame clones and lacks some. The sample has some 59,000 clones, roughly nine tenths seen once. V was shortened by 0 bases and J by 6 bases, with 6 bases between the two germline ends. The CDR3 has 13 residues. Germline assignment: CDR1 SGHRS and CDR2 YFSETQ. The TCR sequence derives from a man aged 55 to 70 with acute or convalescent COVID-19. This rearrangement joins TRBV5-1 to TRBJ2-2; D not certain. The specimen was peripheral blood. The CDR3 bases are TGCGCCAGCAGCTTGGAAGGAGCCGGGGAGCTGTTTTTT. It specifies CASSLEGAGELFF.